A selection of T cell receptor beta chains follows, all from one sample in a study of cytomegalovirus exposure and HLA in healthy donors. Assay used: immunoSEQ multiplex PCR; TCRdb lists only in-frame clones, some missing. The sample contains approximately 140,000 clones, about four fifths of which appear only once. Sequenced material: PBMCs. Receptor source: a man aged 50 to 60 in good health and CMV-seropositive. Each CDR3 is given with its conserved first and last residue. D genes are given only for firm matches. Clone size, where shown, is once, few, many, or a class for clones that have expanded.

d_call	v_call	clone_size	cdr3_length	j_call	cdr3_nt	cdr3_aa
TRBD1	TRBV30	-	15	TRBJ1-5	TGTGCCTGGAGTGGAAACACAGGGGCGGGTCAGCCCCAGCATTTT	CAWSGNTGAGQPQHF
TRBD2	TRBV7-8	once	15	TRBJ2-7	TGTGCCAGCAGCCCCACTAGCGGGAGGCCCTACGAGCAGTACTTC	CASSPTSGRPYEQYF
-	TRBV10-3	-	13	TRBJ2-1	TGTGCCATCAAGGCCCTGCTAGTAAATGAGCAGTTCTTC	CAIKALLVNEQFF
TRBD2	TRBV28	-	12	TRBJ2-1	TGTGCCAGCAGCAATCCGGGACTACAGCAGTTCTTC	CASSNPGLQQFF
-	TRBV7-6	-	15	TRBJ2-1	TGTGCCAGCAGCCGAACAGGGACCGGTTACAATGAGCAGTTCTTC	CASSRTGTGYNEQFF
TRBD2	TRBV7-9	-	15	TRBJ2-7	TGTGCCAGCAGCTTAGCGGGGAGGGGAGCTAATGAGCAGTACTTC	CASSLAGRGANEQYF
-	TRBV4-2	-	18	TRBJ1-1	TGTGCCAGCAGCCAAGAAAGGTGGGCAGGGGCGAGGGGTACTGAAGCTTTCTTT	CASSQERWAGARGTEAFF
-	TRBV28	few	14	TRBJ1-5	TGTGCCAGCAGTTTAGCAGGGGGCAATCAGCCCCAGCATTTT	CASSLAGGNQPQHF
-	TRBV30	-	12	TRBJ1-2	TGTGCCTGGATAACGCCGGACTATGGCTACACCTTC	CAWITPDYGYTF
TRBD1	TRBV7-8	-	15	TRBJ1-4	TGTGCCAGCAGCTTAGGACAGGGCCTAGGCGAAAAACTGTTTTTT	CASSLGQGLGEKLFF
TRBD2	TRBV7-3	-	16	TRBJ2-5	TGTGCCAGCAGCTCAAGAGGCGGGGGGGCCCGGGAGACCCAGTACTTC	CASSSRGGGARETQYF
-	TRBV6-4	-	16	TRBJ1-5	TGTGCCAGCAGTGGGAAAGCGGGGATTAGCAATCAGCCCCAGCATTTT	CASSGKAGISNQPQHF
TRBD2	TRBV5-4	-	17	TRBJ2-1	TGTGCCAGCAGCCTAGGACTAGCGGGCGATTCAACCAATGAGCAGTTCTTC	CASSLGLAGDSTNEQFF
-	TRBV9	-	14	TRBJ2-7	TGTGCCAGCAGCCCGCGAGGCGTAGCGTACGAGCAGTACTTC	CASSPRGVAYEQYF
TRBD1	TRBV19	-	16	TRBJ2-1	TGTGCCAGTACCTCGGGCCGGACAGGGGGCCTCAATGAGCAGTTCTTC	CASTSGRTGGLNEQFF
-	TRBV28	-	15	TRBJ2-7	TGTGCCAGCAGTTCTCCCGCGGGGACCTCCTACGAGCAGTACTTC	CASSSPAGTSYEQYF
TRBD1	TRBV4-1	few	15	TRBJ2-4	TGCGCCAGCAGCCAACTGGGACAGGGGGAAAGCATTCAGTACTTC	CASSQLGQGESIQYF
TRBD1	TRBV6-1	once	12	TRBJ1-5	TGTGCCAGTCAGGGACAGAACCAGCCCCAGCATTTT	CASQGQNQPQHF
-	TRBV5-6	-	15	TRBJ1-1	TGTGCCAGCAGCTCCTGGGGACGGGGGGACACTGAAGCTTTCTTT	CASSSWGRGDTEAFF
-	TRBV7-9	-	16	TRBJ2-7	TGTGCCAGCAGCTTAGCCGGGTGGAGGGGCTCCTACGAGCAGTACTTC	CASSLAGWRGSYEQYF
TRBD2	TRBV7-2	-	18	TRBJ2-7	TGTGCCAGCAGCCAGAATTTAAGCGGGAGGACTGTCTCCTACGAGCAGTACTTC	CASSQNLSGRTVSYEQYF
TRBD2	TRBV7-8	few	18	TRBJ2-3	TGTGCCAGCAGCTTAGCCGCGACTAGCGGGAAGTCCACAGATACGCAGTATTTT	CASSLAATSGKSTDTQYF
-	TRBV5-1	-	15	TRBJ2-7	TGCGCCAGCAGCTACATTCCGGGAGAAATGGACGAGCAGTACTTC	CASSYIPGEMDEQYF
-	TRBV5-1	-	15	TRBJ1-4	TGCGCCAGCAGCCCGGGATGGGGTTGGAATGAAAAACTGTTTTTT	CASSPGWGWNEKLFF
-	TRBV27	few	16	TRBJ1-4	TGTGCCACCCGGGGGGGCGTCTCTAGCGGTTTTGAAAAACTGTTTTTT	CATRGGVSSGFEKLFF
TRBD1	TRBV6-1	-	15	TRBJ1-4	TGTGCCAGCAGCTTCAACCGGGACAGGGTTTATCAACTGTTTTTT	CASSFNRDRVYQLFF
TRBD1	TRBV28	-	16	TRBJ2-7	TGTGCCAGCAGTTTAATAGGACAGGGTCTTTCCTACGAGCAGTACTTC	CASSLIGQGLSYEQYF
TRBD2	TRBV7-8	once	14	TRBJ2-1	TGTGCCAGCAGCTCGACACGACTAGCAGGTGAGCAGTTCTTC	CASSSTRLAGEQFF
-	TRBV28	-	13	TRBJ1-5	TGTGCCAGCGCTGGAACCCGAGGTCAGCCCCAGCATTTT	CASAGTRGQPQHF
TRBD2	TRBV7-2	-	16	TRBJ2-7	TGTGCCAGCAGCTTAGACGGGGCGGGGGGGAGCGACGAGCAGTACTTC	CASSLDGAGGSDEQYF
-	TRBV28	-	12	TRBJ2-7	TGTGCCAGCAGTGCGGACAGCTACGAGCAGTACTTC	CASSADSYEQYF
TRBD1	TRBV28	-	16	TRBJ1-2	TGTGCCAGCAGTTTATTCTTCGGGCGACAGGGGGTTGGCTACACCTTC	CASSLFFGRQGVGYTF
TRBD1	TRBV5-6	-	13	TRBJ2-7	TGTGCCAGCAGCTGGGACAGGGGGTACGAGCAGTACTTC	CASSWDRGYEQYF
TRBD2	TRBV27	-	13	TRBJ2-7	TGTGCCAGCAAACTAGCGGACTCTTACGAGCAGTACTTC	CASKLADSYEQYF
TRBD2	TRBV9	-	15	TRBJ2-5	TGTGCCAGCAGCGAAAGACTAGCGGGAGACGAGACCCAGTACTTC	CASSERLAGDETQYF
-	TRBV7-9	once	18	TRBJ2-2	TGTGCCAGCAGCTTACATTGGGGAAGCGGTGCGAACACCGGGGAGCTGTTTTTT	CASSLHWGSGANTGELFF
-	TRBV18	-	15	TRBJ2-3	TGTGCCAGCTCACTGTTAACGGGAGACACAGATACGCAGTATTTT	CASSLLTGDTDTQYF
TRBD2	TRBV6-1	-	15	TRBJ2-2	TGTGCCAGCAGTATACTAGCGGGAGCTGCCGGGGAGCTGTTTTTT	CASSILAGAAGELFF
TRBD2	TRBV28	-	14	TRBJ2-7	TGTGCCAGCAGGACTAGCGGGAGATACTACGAGCAGTACTTC	CASRTSGRYYEQYF
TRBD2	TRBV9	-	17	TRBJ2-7	TGTGCCAGCAGCACAGGGAGTGGGCTAGCGGGAGTCTACGAGCAGTACTTC	CASSTGSGLAGVYEQYF
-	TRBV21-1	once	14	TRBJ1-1	TGTGCCAGCACCCAACACGACATTTACACTGAAGCTTTCTTT	CASTQHDIYTEAFF
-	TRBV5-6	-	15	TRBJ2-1	TGTGCCAGCACCACCGGCAGGGATTCCTACAATGAGCAGTTCTTC	CASTTGRDSYNEQFF
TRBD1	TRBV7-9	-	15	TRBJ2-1	TGTGCCAGCAGCATTCCGGGACAGGGAGCCAATGAGCAGTTCTTC	CASSIPGQGANEQFF
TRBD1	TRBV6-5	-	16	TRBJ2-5	TGTGCCAGCAGTTATGAGGGGACAGACCTGATTGAGACCCAGTACTTC	CASSYEGTDLIETQYF
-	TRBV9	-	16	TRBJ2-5	TGTGCCAGCAGCGTAGGAGGGTGGGGGGACCAAGAGACCCAGTACTTC	CASSVGGWGDQETQYF
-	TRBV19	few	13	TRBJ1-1	TGTGCCAGTAGTATAGGTAACAGGCATGAAGCTTTCTTT	CASSIGNRHEAFF
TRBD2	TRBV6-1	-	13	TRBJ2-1	TGTGCCAGCAGTGAAGCTCGCCTAGCGGGAGTGGTCTTC	CASSEARLAGVVF
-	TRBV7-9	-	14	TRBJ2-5	TGTGCCAGCAGCTATTGGACAGAAGTAGAGACCCAGTACTTC	CASSYWTEVETQYF
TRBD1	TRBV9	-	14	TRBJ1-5	TGTGCCAGCAGCGTAGGACAGGGGGATCAGCCCCAGCATTTT	CASSVGQGDQPQHF
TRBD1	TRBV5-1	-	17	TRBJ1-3	TGCGCCAGCAGCTTGGAGGGGGACAGGGTTTCGTCAAACACCATATATTTT	CASSLEGDRVSSNTIYF
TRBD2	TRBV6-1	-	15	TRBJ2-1	TGTGCCAGCAGTGAGACCCCAGCGGGGGGGACTGAGCAGTTCTTC	CASSETPAGGTEQFF
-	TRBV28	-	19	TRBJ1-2	TGTGCCAGCAGTACGCAGACCGGGACAATCAAGGGGTTTTTATACGGCTACACCTTC	CASSTQTGTIKGFLYGYTF
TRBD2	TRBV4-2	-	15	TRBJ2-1	TGTGCCAGCAGCCAAGAACTAGCGGGAGGTTCTGAGCAGTTCTTC	CASSQELAGGSEQFF